The clone carrying this T cell receptor beta chain was observed a handful of times. Its matching antigen is unknown. The data originate from a study of beta chain features in type 1 diabetes. Study overall: Healthy donors resembled patients in age, gender and cell yields. Study observations and caveats: Moderately but significantly shorter TCRB CDR3s were found in Type 1 diabetes patients in all four CD4+ subsets.

Isolated RNA was reverse transcribed in full, so expressed TCRB transcripts were sequenced. This table comes from immunoSEQ multiplex PCR, and its TCRdb copy is limited to in-frame clones, with some not included. The table lists approximately 160,000 clones, less than 9.5% of them singletons, with over 2% in the top ten. V shed 5 bases, J shed 5 bases, and the junction held 6 bases outside the gene matches. The CDR3 has 13 residues. Germline-derived CDR1 and CDR2 are GTSNPN and SVGIG (reference sequence). Purity of each sorted population was above 95%. Material: central memory CD4+ T cells from blood. This TCR came from a woman younger than 35 in good health. V is TRBV30 and J is TRBJ1-2, with 9 bases aligning to TRBD1. The chain's CDR3 is CAWAPGTGYGYTF. The CDR3 nucleotides are TGTGCCTGGGCTCCCGGGACAGGGTATGGCTACACCTTC.